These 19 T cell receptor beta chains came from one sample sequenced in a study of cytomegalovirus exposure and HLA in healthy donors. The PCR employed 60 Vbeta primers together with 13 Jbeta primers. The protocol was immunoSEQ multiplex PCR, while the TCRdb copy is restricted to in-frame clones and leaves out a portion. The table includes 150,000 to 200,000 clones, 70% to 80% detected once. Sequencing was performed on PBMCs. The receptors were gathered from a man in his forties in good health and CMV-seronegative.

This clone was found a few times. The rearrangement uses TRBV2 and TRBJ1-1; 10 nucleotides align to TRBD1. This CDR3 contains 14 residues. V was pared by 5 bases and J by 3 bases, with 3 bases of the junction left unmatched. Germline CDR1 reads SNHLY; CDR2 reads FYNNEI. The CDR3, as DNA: TGTGCCAGCAGTACGACAGGGGGCCACACTGAAGCTTTCTTT. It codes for CASSTTGGHTEAFF. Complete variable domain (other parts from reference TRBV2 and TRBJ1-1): EPEVTQTPSHQVTQMGQEVILRCVPISNHLYFYWYRQILGQKVEFLVSFYNNEISEKSEIFDDQFSVERPDGSNFTLKIRSTKLEDSAMYFCASSTTGGHTEAFFGQGTRLTVV.

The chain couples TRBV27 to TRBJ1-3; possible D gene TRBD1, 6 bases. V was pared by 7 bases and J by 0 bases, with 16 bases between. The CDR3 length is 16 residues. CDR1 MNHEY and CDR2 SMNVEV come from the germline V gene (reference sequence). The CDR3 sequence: CASTPLRQDSGNTIYF. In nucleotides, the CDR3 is TGTGCCAGCACCCCACTCCGACAGGACTCTGGAAACACCATATATTTT.

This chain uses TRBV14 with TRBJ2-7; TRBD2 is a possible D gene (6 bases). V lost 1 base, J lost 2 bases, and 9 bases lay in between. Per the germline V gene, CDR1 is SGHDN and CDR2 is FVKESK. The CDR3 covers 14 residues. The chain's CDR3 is CASSQGRGPYEQYF. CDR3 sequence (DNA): TGTGCCAGCAGCCAAGGGCGGGGCCCCTACGAGCAGTACTTC.

In DNA, the CDR3 is TGTGCCAGCAGCAATTTGCCCCGGGACAGAGACTCCTACGAGCAGTACTTC. Its protein product is CASSNLPRDRDSYEQYF. The V gene is TRBV21-1, the J gene TRBJ2-7; the D segment call TRBD1 is taken from the table without a DNA check. TRBV21-1 is recorded as a pseudogene. The CDR3 runs 17 residues.

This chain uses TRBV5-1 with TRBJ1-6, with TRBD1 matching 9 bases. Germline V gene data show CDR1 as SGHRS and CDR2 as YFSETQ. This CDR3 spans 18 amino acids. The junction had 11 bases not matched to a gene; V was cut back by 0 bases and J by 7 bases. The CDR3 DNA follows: TGCGCCAGCAGCTTGGTCCGGACAGGGGAGTTTCGGAATTCACCCCTCCACTTT. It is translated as CASSLVRTGEFRNSPLHF.

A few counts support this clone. This CDR3 reads CASSFVPRGMNSPLHF. DNA for the CDR3: TGTGCCAGCAGTTTTGTCCCCAGGGGGATGAATTCACCCCTCCACTTT. This chain connects TRBV27 to TRBJ1-6, with 7 bases aligning to TRBD1. Germline V gives CDR1 MNHEY, CDR2 SMNVEV (reference sequence). The CDR3 covers 16 residues. J gave up 7 bases and V 3 bases, and 9 bases lay outside the gene matches.

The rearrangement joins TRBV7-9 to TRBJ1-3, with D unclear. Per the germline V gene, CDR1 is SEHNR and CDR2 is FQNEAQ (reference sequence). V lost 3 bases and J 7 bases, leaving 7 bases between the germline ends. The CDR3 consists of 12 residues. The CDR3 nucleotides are TGTGCCAGCAGCTTTCGGGAGAACACCATATATTTT. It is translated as CASSFRENTIYF.

The CDR3 DNA is TGTGCCAGCAGCCTTATGGGGACTGAAAATTCACCCCTCCACTTT. This encodes CASSLMGTENSPLHF. The chain couples TRBV5-8 to TRBJ1-6; possible D gene TRBD1, 5 bases. Per germline, CDR1 SGHTS and CDR2 YDEGEE. This CDR3 has 15 amino acids. V lost 4 bases and J lost 7, with 15 bases in between.

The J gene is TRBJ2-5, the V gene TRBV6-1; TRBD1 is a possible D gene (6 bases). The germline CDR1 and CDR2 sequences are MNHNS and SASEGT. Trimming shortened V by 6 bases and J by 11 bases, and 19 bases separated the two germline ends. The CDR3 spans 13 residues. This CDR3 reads CASRASGVGEQYF. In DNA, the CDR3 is TGTGCCAGCAGAGCCTCAGGGGTGGGGGAGCAGTACTTC.

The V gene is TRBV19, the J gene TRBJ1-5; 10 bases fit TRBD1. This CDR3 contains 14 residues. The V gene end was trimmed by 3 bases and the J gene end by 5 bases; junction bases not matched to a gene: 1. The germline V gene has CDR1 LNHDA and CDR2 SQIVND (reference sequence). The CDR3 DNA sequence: TGTGCCAGTAGTATGACAGGGGGCTATCAGCCCCAGCATTTT. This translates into CASSMTGGYQPQHF.

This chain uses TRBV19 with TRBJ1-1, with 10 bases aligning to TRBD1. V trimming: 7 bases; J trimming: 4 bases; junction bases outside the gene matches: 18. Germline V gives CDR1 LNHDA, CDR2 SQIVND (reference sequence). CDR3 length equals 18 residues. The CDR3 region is CASNRGQGQGKGTTEAFF. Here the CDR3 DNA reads TGTGCCAGTAATCGTGGACAGGGACAGGGGAAGGGTACCACTGAAGCTTTCTTT. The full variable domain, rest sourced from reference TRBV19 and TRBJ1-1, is DGGITQSPKYLFRKEGQNVTLSCEQNLNHDAMYWYRQDPGQGLRLIYYSQIVNDFQKGDIAEGYSVSREKKESFPLTVTSAQKNPTAFYLCASNRGQGQGKGTTEAFFGQGTRLTVV.

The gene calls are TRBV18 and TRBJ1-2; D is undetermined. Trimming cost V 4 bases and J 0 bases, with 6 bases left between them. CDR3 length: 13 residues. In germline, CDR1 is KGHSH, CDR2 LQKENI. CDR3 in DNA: TGTGCCAGCTCACGGGGAGCTAACTATGGCTACACCTTC. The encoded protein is CASSRGANYGYTF.

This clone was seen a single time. The DNA of the CDR3 is TGTGCCAGCCGGGGACAGTCTCGCTACAATGAGCAGTTCTTC. Protein sequence: CASRGQSRYNEQFF. The rearrangement uses TRBV28 and TRBJ2-1; 7 nucleotides line up with TRBD1. This CDR3 has 14 amino acids. Germline CDR1 and CDR2: MDHEN and SYDVKM. J lost 3 bases, V lost 8 bases, and 7 bases had no gene match.

The CDR3: CASSQPGPGRDTGELFF. In DNA, the CDR3 is TGTGCCAGCAGCCAACCCGGCCCCGGGAGGGACACCGGGGAGCTGTTTTTT. This chain connects TRBV4-2 to TRBJ2-2, with 8 bases that match TRBD2. CDR3 size: 17 residues. The J segment lost 3 bases and the V segment lost 2 bases, leaving 8 bases of the junction unmatched. Germline assignment: CDR1 LGHNA and CDR2 YNFKEQ.

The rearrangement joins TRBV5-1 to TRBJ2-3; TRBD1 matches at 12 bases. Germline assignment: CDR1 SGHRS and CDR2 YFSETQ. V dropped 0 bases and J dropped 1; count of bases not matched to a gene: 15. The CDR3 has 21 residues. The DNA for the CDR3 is TGCGCCAGCAGCTTGGTGGGTCTACCGGGACAGGGGGCGCGGGGCACAGATACGCAGTATTTT. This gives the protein CASSLVGLPGQGARGTDTQYF. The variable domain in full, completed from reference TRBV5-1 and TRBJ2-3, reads KAGVTQTPRYLIKTRGQQVTLSCSPISGHRSVSWYQQTPGQGLQFLFEYFSETQRNKGNFPGRFSGRQFSNSRSEMNVSTLELGDSALYLCASSLVGLPGQGARGTDTQYFGPGTRLTVL.

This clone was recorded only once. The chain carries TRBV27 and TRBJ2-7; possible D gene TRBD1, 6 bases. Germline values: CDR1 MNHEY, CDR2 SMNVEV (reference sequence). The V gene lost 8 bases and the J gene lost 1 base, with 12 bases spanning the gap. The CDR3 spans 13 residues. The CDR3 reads CASAPGQSYEQYF. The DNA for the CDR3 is TGTGCCAGCGCACCCGGACAGTCCTACGAGCAGTACTTC.

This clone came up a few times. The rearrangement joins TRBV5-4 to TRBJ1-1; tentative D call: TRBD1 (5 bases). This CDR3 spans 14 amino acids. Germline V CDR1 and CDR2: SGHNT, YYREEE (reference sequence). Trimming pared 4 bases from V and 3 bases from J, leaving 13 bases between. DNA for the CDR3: TGTGCCAGCAGCGTAGGGTGGGGGGACACTGAAGCTTTCTTT. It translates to CASSVGWGDTEAFF. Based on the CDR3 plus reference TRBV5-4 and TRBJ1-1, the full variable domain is ETGVTQSPTHLIKTRGQQVTLRCSSQSGHNTVSWYQQALGQGPQFIFQYYREEENGRGNFPPRFSGLQFPNYSSELNVNALELDDSALYLCASSVGWGDTEAFFGQGTRLTVV.

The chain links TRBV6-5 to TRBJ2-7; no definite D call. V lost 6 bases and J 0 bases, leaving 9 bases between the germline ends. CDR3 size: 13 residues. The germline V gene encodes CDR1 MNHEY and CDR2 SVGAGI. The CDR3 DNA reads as TGTGCCAGCAGCGGTTCGAGCTCCTACGAGCAGTACTTC. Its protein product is CASSGSSSYEQYF.

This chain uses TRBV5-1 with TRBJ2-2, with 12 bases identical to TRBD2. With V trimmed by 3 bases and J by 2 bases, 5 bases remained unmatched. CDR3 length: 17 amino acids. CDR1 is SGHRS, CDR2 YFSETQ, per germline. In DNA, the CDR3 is TGCGCCAGCAGCTCCCGACTAGCGGGGGACAACACCGGGGAGCTGTTTTTT. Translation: CASSSRLAGDNTGELFF.